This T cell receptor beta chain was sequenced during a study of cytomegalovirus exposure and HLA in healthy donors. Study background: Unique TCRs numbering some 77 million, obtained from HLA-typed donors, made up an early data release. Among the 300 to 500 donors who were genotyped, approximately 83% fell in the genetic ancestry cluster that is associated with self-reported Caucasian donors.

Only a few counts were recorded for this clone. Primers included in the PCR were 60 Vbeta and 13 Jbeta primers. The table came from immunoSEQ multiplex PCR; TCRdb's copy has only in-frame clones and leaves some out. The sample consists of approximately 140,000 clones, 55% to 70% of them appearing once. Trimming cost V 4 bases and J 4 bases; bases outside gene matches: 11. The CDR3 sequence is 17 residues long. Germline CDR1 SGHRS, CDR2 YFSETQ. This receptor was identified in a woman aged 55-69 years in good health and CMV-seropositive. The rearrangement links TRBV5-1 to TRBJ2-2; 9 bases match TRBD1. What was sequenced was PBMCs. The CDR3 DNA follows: TGCGCCAGCAGCCCCGGGGGACAGGGCTTGGGCACCGGGGAGCTGTTTTTT. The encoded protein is CASSPGGQGLGTGELFF.